The 15 T cell receptor beta chains below come from one sample, sequenced in a study of response to subunit inactivated influenza vaccine. TCRdb reprocessed the RT-PCR reads with MiXCR, giving one entry per CDR3 protein. The table records 500,000 to 600,000 distinct CDR3 sequences, 6.5% to 8% of them present only once. The sample was PBMCs from blood, taken less than 30 months after vaccination. Receptor source: a man aged 45-69 years who received an inactivated influenza vaccine.

Ten or more counts support this clonotype. The chain recombines TRBV20-1 with TRBJ1-4; 8 bases fit TRBD1. This CDR3 contains 13 residues. After removal of 6 bases from V and 1 base from J, the junction contained 1 base not matched to a gene. From germline, CDR1 is DFQATT and CDR2 SNEGSKA (reference sequence). In DNA, the CDR3 is TGCAGTGCCACAGGGGGAACTAATGAAAAACTGTTTTTT. It yields the protein CSATGGTNEKLFF.

There are many counts of this clonotype. The rearrangement uses TRBV20-1 and TRBJ2-3, with 9 bases matching TRBD1. The V gene end was trimmed by 2 bases and the J gene end by 6 bases; junction bases not matched to a gene: 12. The CDR3 spans 16 residues. Per germline, CDR1 DFQATT and CDR2 SNEGSKA (reference sequence). The CDR3 coding sequence is TGCAGTGCTAGACCCAACAGGGGGCCCTTGGGTGATACGCAGTATTTT. Translating gives CSARPNRGPLGDTQYF.

This clonotype was counted between two and nine times. The V call is TRBV29-1, the J call TRBJ2-3; D not resolved. Germline V gene data show CDR1 as SQVTM and CDR2 as ANQGSEA. The CDR3 is made up of 16 amino acids. V lost 0 bases and J 2 bases, leaving 15 bases between the germline ends. As DNA, the CDR3 is TGCAGCGTTGAAGATCGAAGGCACCAATTCACAGATACGCAGTATTTT. This sequence encodes CSVEDRRHQFTDTQYF.

This clonotype was seen only a few times. This rearrangement joins TRBV2 to TRBJ1-5; possible D gene TRBD1, 5 bases. CDR3 length: 15 residues. The V end was cut by 0 bases, the J end by 4 bases, with 10 bases between. The germline gives CDR1 SNHLY, CDR2 FYNNEI. DNA for the CDR3: TGTGCCAGCAGTGAAGCGGGGCAGACGAATCAGCCCCAGCATTTT. Translating it yields CASSEAGQTNQPQHF. Based on the CDR3 plus reference TRBV2 and TRBJ1-5, the full variable domain is EPEVTQTPSHQVTQMGQEVILRCVPISNHLYFYWYRQILGQKVEFLVSFYNNEISEKSEIFDDQFSVERPDGSNFTLKIRSTKLEDSAMYFCASSEAGQTNQPQHFGDGTRLSIL.

This clonotype was seen a handful of times. The rearrangement joins TRBV12-3 or TRBV12-4 to TRBJ1-3, with 7 bases aligning to TRBD1. Germline trimming cut 5 bases from V and 0 bases from J; bases unmatched to any gene: 4. CDR3 length: 15 residues. CDR3 sequence reads: CASSRGQVSGNTIYF. The CDR3 DNA sequence: TGTGCCAGCAGTCGAGGACAGGTCTCTGGAAACACCATATATTTT.

V gene TRBV4-3 combines with J gene TRBJ2-6; D not certain. V lost 1 base and J 0 bases, leaving 4 bases between the germline ends. The CDR3 is 15 amino acids. Germline V gene sequence: CDR1 LGHNA, CDR2 YSLEER. CDR3 in amino acids: CASSQGNSGANVLTF. The DNA of the CDR3 is TGCGCCAGCAGCCAAGGGAACTCTGGGGCCAACGTCCTGACTTTC.

This clonotype was found many times. J is TRBJ2-5 and V is TRBV7-8; 8 bases are a match to TRBD2. The germline V gene has CDR1 SGHVS and CDR2 FQNEAQ. This CDR3 contains 15 residues. V gave up 3 bases and J gave up 1 base; unmatched junction bases: 4. CDR3 DNA sequence: TGTGCCAGCAGCTTGCGAGGACTAGCCCAAGAGACCCAGTACTTC. The encoded protein is CASSLRGLAQETQYF.

The genes are TRBV29-1 and TRBJ2-2, with 9 nucleotides matching TRBD2. Germline CDR1 and CDR2: SQVTM and ANQGSEA. V lost 5 bases and J lost 2; bases outside the gene matches: 3. The CDR3 length is 14 residues. The CDR3 bases are TGCAGCGTTCGCGGGGGGGTTAACACCGGGGAGCTGTTTTTT. Its translation is CSVRGGVNTGELFF.

As for this clonotype: A read error may be the cause here, since a much bigger clone is one base away. The V and J genes are TRBV11-2 and TRBJ2-5; unclear D gene. Germline V lookup: CDR1 SGHAT, CDR2 FQNNGV. The CDR3 is 13 amino acids. The CDR3 DNA sequence: TGTGTCAGCAGCTTCGGTTCGCAAGAGACCCAGTACTTC. It yields the protein CVSSFGSQETQYF.

The chain links TRBV4-3 to TRBJ2-2; TRBD1 matches 10 bases. V dropped 0 bases and J dropped 6; count of bases not matched to a gene: 7. The CDR3 extends over 17 amino acids. Germline loops: CDR1 LGHNA, CDR2 YSLEER. As DNA, the CDR3 is TGCGCCAGCAGCCAAGATTTGTGGGACAGGGGCCCCGGGGAGCTGTTTTTT. Protein: CASSQDLWDRGPGELFF.

This clonotype was seen a handful of times. The rearrangement links TRBV5-1 to TRBJ2-2; unclear D gene. The V end was cut by 0 bases, the J end by 5 bases, with 8 bases between. The CDR3 loop spans 14 amino acids. Germline CDR1 is SGHRS and CDR2 is YFSETQ. The CDR3 DNA is TGCGCCAGCAGCTTGGATGTGGGGACCGGGGAGCTGTTTTTT. Its translation is CASSLDVGTGELFF.

This clonotype was picked up many times. The CDR3, as DNA: TGTGCCAGCATTCGGGCAGGCCCATTCAATGAGCAGTTCTTC. This gives the protein CASIRAGPFNEQFF. The chain recombines TRBV6-2 or TRBV6-3 with TRBJ2-1; D gene unclear. The CDR3 sequence is 14 residues long. Germline assignment: CDR1 MNHEY and CDR2 SVGEGT. V was pared by 7 bases and J by 6 bases, with 16 bases between.

This clonotype has ten or more counts. V and J are TRBV3-1 and TRBJ1-1; D possibly corresponds to TRBD1 (5 bases). Trimming took 2 bases from V and 4 from J, leaving 5 bases between them. The CDR3 runs to 12 residues. Germline V gene sequence: CDR1 LGHDT, CDR2 YNNKEL (reference sequence). As DNA, the CDR3 is TGTGCCAGCAGCCAACAGGGCACTGAAGCTTTCTTT. It translates to CASSQQGTEAFF.

This clonotype has a count of ten or more. The chain combines TRBV6-1 with TRBJ2-7; the D gene is possibly TRBD2 (6 bases). The ends were cut back, 10 bases at V and 3 bases at J, with 16 bases in the middle. The CDR3 contains 13 residues. Germline V CDR1 and CDR2: MNHNS, SASEGT. This chain's CDR3 is CATLSGRSYEQYF. DNA of the CDR3: TGTGCCACCCTCTCCGGGAGAAGCTACGAGCAGTACTTC.

The sample holds many counts of this clonotype. The chain recombines TRBV6-5 with TRBJ2-2, with D perhaps given as TRBD1 or TRBD2 (5 bases each). The CDR3 is made up of 16 amino acids. Germline CDR1 MNHEY, CDR2 SVGAGI. V was cut by 0 bases and J by 6 bases, with 14 bases left in between. CDR3 bases: TGTGCCAGCAGTTACTCGGGGCTAGCCACCTCCGGGGAGCTGTTTTTT. Its translation is CASSYSGLATSGELFF.